This T cell receptor beta chain appears in the sequencing data of a study of monozygotic twins with inflammatory bowel disease. TCRdb re-called the 5' RACE reads and catalogs CDR3 proteins one per entry, DNA excluded. The sample has about 160,000 distinct CDR3 sequences; the top ten hold 2.4%. CDR3 length: 15 amino acids. Germline V gene sequence: CDR1 DFQATT, CDR2 SNEGSKA (reference sequence). This sequence was found in a human donor with ulcerative colitis or Crohn's disease, or a healthy co-twin of an affected twin (not recorded which). The chain couples TRBV20-1 to TRBJ1-5. Sequences were obtained from blood. The CDR3 spells CSAKRAMGNNQPQHF.